The 10 T cell receptor beta chains in this list originate from one sample, sequenced in a study of blood T cell repertoires in COVID-19. The data were produced by immunoSEQ multiplex PCR, yet TCRdb's version contains in-frame clones alone and is incomplete. This repertoire shows tens of thousands of clones, 70% to 90% found once; its top ten account for 7.4%. Material: peripheral blood. These receptors came from a human donor with active COVID-19. The donor label of this sample is uncertain.

This chain links TRBV12-3 or TRBV12-4 with TRBJ1-2, with D unresolved. V was cut by 3 bases and J by 8 bases, with 10 bases left in between. The CDR3 runs to 12 residues. CDR3 loop: CASSFDQSGYTF. As DNA, the CDR3 is TGTGCCAGCAGTTTTGATCAGTCGGGCTACACCTTC.

The CDR3 nucleotides are TGTGCCAGTAACCCGGGGGGAGGGGTCAATCAGCCCCAGCATTTT. Translating it yields CASNPGGGVNQPQHF. V usage is TRBV19 and J usage is TRBJ1-5; D is possibly TRBD1 (5 bases). The V and J ends lost 7 bases and 3 bases respectively, with 16 bases between them. Germline CDR1 is LNHDA and CDR2 is SQIVND (reference sequence). This CDR3 has 15 amino acids.

The rearrangement joins TRBV5-1 to TRBJ2-1; 9 positions agree with TRBD1. Per the germline V gene, CDR1 is SGHRS and CDR2 is YFSETQ. J gave up 4 bases and V 4 bases, and 3 bases lay outside the gene matches. CDR3 length equals 14 residues. CDR3 region: CASSGTGFYNEQFF. The CDR3 DNA is TGCGCCAGCAGCGGGACAGGGTTTTACAATGAGCAGTTCTTC.

The V and J genes are TRBV5-6 and TRBJ1-2; a possible D gene is TRBD1 (5 bases). Trimming shortened V by 1 base and J by 7 bases, and 14 bases separated the two germline ends. The CDR3 has 14 residues. Germline V gene sequence: CDR1 SGHDT, CDR2 YYEEEE. The CDR3 here is CASSLSGASPGYTF. The CDR3 DNA follows: TGTGCCAGCAGCTTGAGCGGGGCCTCTCCTGGCTACACCTTC.

This rearrangement joins TRBV18 to TRBJ2-5; 7 bases line up with TRBD1. There are 14 residues in the CDR3. Germline CDR1 KGHSH, CDR2 LQKENI. V was pared by 6 bases and J by 5 bases, with 9 bases of the junction left unmatched. This chain's CDR3 is CASSPRQGRETQYF. For the CDR3, the DNA is TGTGCCAGCTCGCCGAGACAGGGAAGGGAGACCCAGTACTTC. The variable domain in full, with the rest retrieved from reference TRBV18 and TRBJ2-5, is NAGVMQNPRHLVRRRGQEARLRCSPMKGHSHVYWYRQLPEEGLKFMVYLQKENIIDESGMPKERFSAEFPKEGPSILRIQQVVRGDSAAYFCASSPRQGRETQYFGPGTRLLVL.

CDR3 bases: TGTGCCAGCAGCTTCGACCCAGGGACCGGGGAGCTGTTTTTT. Encoded protein: CASSFDPGTGELFF. This sequence joins TRBV7-3 and TRBJ2-2; weak D call: TRBD1 (5 bases). Trimming left V 3 bases short and J 5 bases short, with 10 bases between. The CDR3 is made up of 14 amino acids. Per the germline V gene, CDR1 is SGHTA and CDR2 is FQGTGA.

The sample holds one count of this clone. CDR3 bases: TGTGCCAGCAGCTCCAGGGTAGGCCCCTACGAGCAGTACTTC. It is translated as CASSSRVGPYEQYF. The chain links TRBV5-4 to TRBJ2-7, with D perhaps TRBD1 (5 bases). In germline, CDR1 is SGHNT, CDR2 YYREEE (reference sequence). CDR3 length: 14 amino acids. Trimming shortened V by 3 bases and J by 2 bases, and 12 bases separated the two germline ends.

This chain uses TRBV28 with TRBJ1-2; D not certain. Trimming shortened V by 3 bases and J by 4 bases, and 9 bases separated the two germline ends. The germline V gene has CDR1 MDHEN and CDR2 SYDVKM. The CDR3 extends over 13 amino acids. In DNA, the CDR3 is TGTGCCAGCAGTTTTATACAGTCCTATGGCTACACCTTC. Amino acid sequence: CASSFIQSYGYTF.

V is TRBV28 and J is TRBJ2-5, with TRBD2 as a possible D gene (6 bases). Germline V gene data show CDR1 as MDHEN and CDR2 as SYDVKM. The CDR3 is 14 amino acids. V gave up 4 bases and J gave up 1 base, with 10 bases separating them. CDR3 region: CASSYRETQETQYF. In DNA, the CDR3 is TGTGCCAGCAGTTACCGGGAGACCCAAGAGACCCAGTACTTC. Complete variable domain (other parts from reference TRBV28 and TRBJ2-5): DVKVTQSSRYLVKRTGEKVFLECVQDMDHENMFWYRQDPGLGLRLIYFSYDVKMKEKGDIPEGYSVSREKKERFSLILESASTNQTSMYLCASSYRETQETQYFGPGTRLLVL.

V is TRBV6-2 or TRBV6-3 and J is TRBJ2-2, with 8 bases matching TRBD2. Germline loops: CDR1 MNHEY, CDR2 SVGEGT. J lost 2 bases, V lost 5 bases, and 7 bases had no gene match. This CDR3 is built from 16 residues. CDR3 in DNA: TGTGCCAGCAGTGACCCGGGGGGGTCTAACACCGGGGAGCTGTTTTTT. Amino acids: CASSDPGGSNTGELFF.